This T cell receptor beta chain was recorded in a study of T cell responses to AZD1222 COVID-19 vaccine. Study observations and caveats: White British ancestry dominated among donors, who included more females, and clonal diversity was possibly underestimated.

Pooling covered second doses at about 4 or about 12 weeks. Generated by immunoSEQ multiplex PCR, the TCRdb table keeps only in-frame clones and is missing some. The data show under 150,000 clones, around 90% seen once. Germline loops: CDR1 MNHEY, CDR2 SVGAGI. Trimming cost V 8 bases and J 2 bases; bases outside gene matches: 11. This CDR3 is 15 amino acids long. This clone was counted between two and nine times. Its antigen is still unknown. This chain links TRBV6-5 with TRBJ2-7; 8 bases are a match to TRBD2. The receptor's source is an adult who received the AZD1222 COVID-19 vaccine. The source material was peripheral blood, sampled 28 days after the second AZD1222 dose. The CDR3 loop reads CASGPPGTRTYEQYF. The CDR3 nucleotides are TGTGCCAGCGGACCCCCCGGGACTAGGACCTACGAGCAGTACTTC.